Below, 12 T cell receptor beta chains from the same sample are listed, as sequenced in a study of response to subunit inactivated influenza vaccine (dated by TCRdb to the late 2010s). Libraries came from RT-PCR. The instrument given in TCRdb is Illumina HiSeq 2500. The raw public data were reprocessed by TCRdb itself: fastp quality trimming at Q25, MiXCR clonotype calling, in-frame beta chains only. Each entry is one CDR3 protein sequence, shown with its most common DNA and genes. A total of about 570,000 distinct CDR3 sequences appear in this sample, 11% of them only once. Together, the top ten hold 9.5% to 11% of the sample. These same records also appear under a second study, on T cells expressing NK-cell markers. Per that second paper: The TCR beta cDNA libraries were made using 5'RACE template switching, a step that added both a universal primer site and unique molecular identifiers.

The starting material was PBMCs from blood, obtained on the day of vaccination. The receptor set was obtained from a middle-aged man who received an inactivated influenza vaccine. Donor details come from another sample of the same person, matched by shared clones.

This clonotype was counted between two and nine times. The chain combines TRBV7-9 with TRBJ2-1; 13 positions match TRBD2. Germline V gene sequence: CDR1 SEHNR, CDR2 FQNEAQ (reference sequence). CDR3 length: 14 amino acids. Trimming took 4 bases from V and 7 from J; bases not matched to a gene: 1. CDR3 nucleotides: TGTGCCAGCAGCTCGACTAGCGGGAGGAATGAGCAGTTCTTC. Protein product: CASSSTSGRNEQFF.

The gene calls are TRBV20-1 and TRBJ2-4; 10 positions agree with TRBD2. CDR3 length: 14 residues. Trimming removed 5 bases from V and 4 bases from J; junction bases left unmatched: 5. Looked up from germline, CDR1 is DFQATT and CDR2 is SNEGSKA (reference sequence). CDR3 bases: TGCAGTGCTTGGACTAGCGGAGGAAAAAACATTCAGTACTTC. Amino acids: CSAWTSGGKNIQYF.

This clonotype came up a few times. The chain couples TRBV12-3 or TRBV12-4 to TRBJ2-7, with D uncertain. CDR3 size: 13 residues. V shed 1 base and J shed 3 bases, with 7 bases lying between them. The CDR3 sequence is CASSLENFYEQYF. CDR3 coding DNA: TGTGCCAGCAGTTTAGAGAATTTCTACGAGCAGTACTTC.

This clonotype was recorded a few times. The chain has TRBV3-1 and TRBJ2-1; D is unclear. Trimming left V 2 bases short and J 1 base short, with 15 bases between. The CDR3 loop spans 17 amino acids. CDR1 and CDR2 from the germline V gene are LGHDT and YNNKEL (reference sequence). CDR3 nucleotides: TGTGCCAGCAGCCAATCCCCAGCTAGTTGGTCCTACAATGAGCAGTTCTTC. This gives the protein CASSQSPASWSYNEQFF.

This clonotype appeared a few times. This chain connects TRBV7-2 to TRBJ2-5; possible D gene TRBD1, 5 bases. Trimming pared 3 bases from V and 1 base from J, leaving 9 bases between. CDR1 and CDR2 from the germline V gene are SGHTA and FQGNSA. This CDR3 is built from 14 residues. CDR3 sequence (DNA): TGTGCCAGCAGCTTCGGACATATCCAAGAGACCCAGTACTTC. It translates to CASSFGHIQETQYF.

V usage is TRBV19 and J usage is TRBJ2-1; 12 nucleotides agree with TRBD2. This CDR3 has 16 amino acids. The V gene end was trimmed by 5 bases and the J gene end by 5 bases; junction bases not matched to a gene: 7. Germline loops: CDR1 LNHDA, CDR2 SQIVND (reference sequence). The CDR3 sequence: CASSSRLAGVHNEQFF. CDR3 nucleotide sequence: TGTGCCAGTAGTTCCAGACTAGCGGGGGTTCACAATGAGCAGTTCTTC.

The gene calls are TRBV5-1 and TRBJ2-2; TRBD1 or TRBD2 may be the D gene (5 bases each). In germline, CDR1 is SGHRS, CDR2 YFSETQ. Trimming cost V 4 bases and J 5 bases, with 18 bases left between them. This CDR3 is built from 16 residues. The CDR3 DNA sequence: TGCGCCAGCAGCCAAAGAGCAGGGACCGTAACCGGGGAGCTGTTTTTT. Amino acids: CASSQRAGTVTGELFF.

Only a few counts were recorded for this clonotype. CDR3 coding DNA: TGTGCCAGCTACAAGGTGGGGTACAATGAGCAGTTCTTC. Translating it yields CASYKVGYNEQFF. V usage is TRBV6-2 or TRBV6-3 and J usage is TRBJ2-1; the D is unclear. The CDR3 is made up of 13 amino acids. Trimming removed 8 bases from V and 4 bases from J, with 12 bases in between. Per germline, CDR1 MNHEY and CDR2 SVGEGT.

This chain uses TRBV6-1 with TRBJ1-5, with unresolved D. CDR1 MNHNS and CDR2 SASEGT come from the germline V gene. The CDR3 spans 13 residues. Trimming took off 10 bases at V and 2 bases at J, with 12 bases between the two ends. The CDR3 DNA follows: TGTGCCACCGCCGGCAGGCGCAATCAGCCCCAGCATTTT. Amino acids: CATAGRRNQPQHF.

This clonotype was seen a few times. The J gene is TRBJ2-1, the V gene TRBV20-1, with 8 bases aligning to TRBD2. This CDR3 comprises 15 residues. Per germline, CDR1 DFQATT and CDR2 SNEGSKA (reference sequence). J was trimmed by 5 bases and V by 0 bases; bases with no gene match: 6. CDR3 coding DNA: TGCAGTGCTAGAGATATCACTAGCGGTAACAATGAGCAGTTCTTC. It is translated as CSARDITSGNNEQFF.

This clonotype has a handful of counts. This rearrangement joins TRBV10-3 to TRBJ1-1; 8 nucleotides match TRBD1. The ends lost 4 bases at V and 0 bases at J; junction bases unmatched: 4. The germline V gene has CDR1 ENHRY and CDR2 SYGVKD. The CDR3 covers 15 residues. The CDR3 sequence: CAISGNRGVNTEAFF. CDR3 in DNA: TGTGCCATCAGTGGGAACAGGGGGGTGAACACTGAAGCTTTCTTT.

This chain links TRBV28 with TRBJ1-5; D is possibly TRBD1 (5 bases). The length of the CDR3 is 17 residues. V was shortened by 4 bases and J by 0 bases, with 16 bases between the two germline ends. CDR1 and CDR2 from the germline V gene are MDHEN and SYDVKM. CDR3 amino acids: CASSSSGGFNSNQPQHF. The CDR3 nucleotides read TGTGCCAGCAGTTCCTCTGGGGGATTCAATAGCAATCAGCCCCAGCATTTT.